One and the same sample provided the 19 T cell receptor beta chains below, sequenced in a study of T cell repertoires in cytomegalovirus infection. A single record per CDR3 protein comes from TCRdb applying MiXCR to the reads. The repertoire includes 450,000 to 650,000 distinct CDR3 sequences, about 40% of them detected once, and 48% sits in the top ten. Their target antigens are unknown. This sample comprised cultured PBMCs, obtained from culture after CMV antigen stimulation. The source is a human donor in good health (CMV status not recorded). Some clones in this sample may be carry-over from other donors' samples.

This chain connects TRBV19 to TRBJ2-7; perhaps TRBD1 as D (6 bases). The CDR3 has 14 residues. With 3 bases removed from V and 0 bases from J, the gap between germline ends came to 9 bases. Germline CDR1 reads LNHDA; CDR2 reads SQIVND (reference sequence). The CDR3 reads CASSMGADSYEQYF. In DNA form, the CDR3 reads TGTGCCAGTAGTATGGGGGCCGACTCCTACGAGCAGTACTTC.

V usage is TRBV28 and J usage is TRBJ1-4; D possibly corresponds to TRBD1 (5 bases). Trimming pared 4 bases from V and 2 bases from J, leaving 14 bases between. Looked up from germline, CDR1 is MDHEN and CDR2 is SYDVKM. This CDR3 contains 16 residues. CDR3 in amino acids: CASSSLLRGTNEKLFF. In DNA, the CDR3 is TGTGCCAGCAGTTCCCTGCTGAGGGGTACTAATGAAAAACTGTTTTTT.

The genes are TRBV19 and TRBJ1-2; D unclear. Germline V gives CDR1 LNHDA, CDR2 SQIVND (reference sequence). The CDR3 length is 16 residues. V lost 6 bases and J 4 bases, leaving 21 bases between the germline ends. The CDR3 bases are TGTGCCAGTAGCCCGATATGGGGAGGAGGCGGCTATGGCTACACCTTC. Its translation is CASSPIWGGGGYGYTF.

In its sample, this clonotype was seen a few times. V is TRBV27 and J is TRBJ1-6; D not resolved. This CDR3 has 14 residues. Germline values: CDR1 MNHEY, CDR2 SMNVEV (reference sequence). V was shortened by 2 bases and J by 6 bases, with 8 bases between the two germline ends. CDR3 nucleotides: TGTGCCAGCAGTTTAGTTCAGCTTAATTCACCCCTCCACTTT. Protein product: CASSLVQLNSPLHF.

This chain uses TRBV7-2 with TRBJ2-3; TRBD2 is a possible D gene (5 bases). Trimming removed 3 bases at V and 10 bases at J, with 8 bases between. Germline CDR1 SGHTA, CDR2 FQGNSA. This CDR3 is 11 amino acids long. The CDR3 spells CASSFRRAQYF. For the CDR3, the DNA is TGTGCCAGCAGCTTCCGGCGGGCGCAGTATTTT.

This clonotype appeared a few times. The chain has TRBV5-1 and TRBJ2-1; TRBD1 matches 8 bases. CDR3 length: 16 amino acids. The trim removed 4 bases at V and 0 bases at J, leaving 6 bases unmatched. From germline, CDR1 is SGHRS and CDR2 YFSETQ. CDR3 in DNA: TGCGCCAGCAGCCCCGGACAGGGTGGCTCCTACAATGAGCAGTTCTTC. It yields the protein CASSPGQGGSYNEQFF.

This clonotype was seen a handful of times. V gene TRBV5-1 combines with J gene TRBJ1-2; D possibly corresponds to TRBD1 (5 bases). The CDR3 runs 14 residues. Trimming cost V 4 bases and J 1 base, with 11 bases left between them. Germline V CDR1 and CDR2: SGHRS, YFSETQ. The CDR3 loop is CASSTTGVNYGYTF. CDR3 DNA sequence: TGCGCCAGCAGCACCACAGGAGTTAACTATGGCTACACCTTC.

This clonotype was detected a few times. The chain recombines TRBV6-1 with TRBJ1-5; no firm D call. CDR3 size: 14 residues. The V end was cut by 5 bases, the J end by 1 base, with 9 bases between. The germline V gene encodes CDR1 MNHNS and CDR2 SASEGT. Here the CDR3 DNA reads TGTGCCAGCAGTCCTAGGGAGAGCAATCAGCCCCAGCATTTT. Translated: CASSPRESNQPQHF.

In this sample, this clonotype turned up a few times. The rearrangement links TRBV20-1 to TRBJ1-5; 8 bases are shared with TRBD1. The V gene end was trimmed by 6 bases and the J gene end by 4 bases; junction bases not matched to a gene: 11. Germline lookup yields CDR1 DFQATT and CDR2 SNEGSKA (reference sequence). This CDR3 region has 15 residues. Here the CDR3 DNA reads TGCAGTGCAGCCCCCGGACGACAGGGGAATCAGCCCCAGCATTTT. Amino acids: CSAAPGRQGNQPQHF.

This clonotype was counted a few times. The genes are TRBV5-4 and TRBJ1-1, with D perhaps matching TRBD1 (5 bases). This CDR3 spans 14 amino acids. V dropped 4 bases and J dropped 1 base, with 11 bases sitting between them. The germline V gene has CDR1 SGHNT and CDR2 YYREEE (reference sequence). CDR3 nucleotide sequence: TGTGCCAGCAGCCAACAGGTTGCGAACACTGAAGCTTTCTTT. It codes for CASSQQVANTEAFF.

The CDR3 DNA reads as TGTGCCAGCAGCTTCAGGGGCGCTTTGGGAGCCCTCACAGATACGCAGTATTTT. Encoded protein: CASSFRGALGALTDTQYF. The rearrangement uses TRBV7-2 and TRBJ2-3; D might be TRBD1 (6 bases). V lost 3 bases, J lost 2 bases, and 21 bases lay in between. CDR3 length equals 18 residues. CDR1 and CDR2 from the germline V gene are SGHTA and FQGNSA.

The chain couples TRBV11-2 to TRBJ2-5; 11 bases fit TRBD2. Germline V CDR1 and CDR2: SGHAT, FQNNGV. The CDR3 is 19 residues long. The J segment lost 2 bases and the V segment lost 3 bases, leaving 14 bases of the junction unmatched. CDR3 sequence reads: CASSFLLGLAGGLQETQYF. The CDR3, as DNA: TGTGCCAGCAGCTTTCTATTGGGCCTAGCGGGGGGTTTACAAGAGACCCAGTACTTC. Complete variable domain (other parts from reference TRBV11-2 and TRBJ2-5): EAGVAQSPRYKIIEKRQSVAFWCNPISGHATLYWYQQILGQGPKLLIQFQNNGVVDDSQLPKDRFSAERLKGVDSTLKIQPAKLEDSAVYLCASSFLLGLAGGLQETQYFGPGTRLLVL.

The chain couples TRBV7-8 to TRBJ2-7, with 15 positions matching TRBD2. The CDR3 covers 20 residues. Losses at the gene ends were 5 bases for V and 1 base for J; bases not matched to a gene: 15. Looked up from germline, CDR1 is SGHVS and CDR2 is FQNEAQ. DNA for the CDR3: TGTGCCAGCAGCCCTTATACCCGGACTAGCGGGAGGGCCTGGTCCTACGAGCAGTACTTC. Protein: CASSPYTRTSGRAWSYEQYF.

At least ten counts were recorded for this clonotype. The chain combines TRBV12-3 or TRBV12-4 with TRBJ1-1, with D maybe TRBD1 (6 bases). The V gene lost 6 bases and the J gene lost 1 base, with 9 bases spanning the gap. The CDR3 runs 13 residues. The DNA for the CDR3 is TGTGCCAGCAGCCGGGGACAGAACACTGAAGCTTTCTTT. This translates into CASSRGQNTEAFF.

The gene calls are TRBV7-2 and TRBJ1-2; no clear D gene. CDR3 length: 13 residues. The germline V gene has CDR1 SGHTA and CDR2 FQGNSA. V was trimmed by 2 bases and J by 2 bases, leaving 6 bases between them. CDR3: CASSLMTNYGYTF. The CDR3 DNA sequence: TGTGCCAGCAGCTTAATGACAAACTATGGCTACACCTTC.

The chain combines TRBV15 with TRBJ2-3, with 7 bases lining up with TRBD2. This CDR3 has 14 residues. The germline V gene encodes CDR1 LNHNV and CDR2 YYDKDF (reference sequence). V lost 4 bases to trimming and J lost 2 bases; unmatched junction nucleotides: 3. CDR3 sequence: CATSIRGDTDTQYF. The CDR3 DNA is TGTGCCACCAGCATCCGGGGGGACACAGATACGCAGTATTTT.

This clonotype was seen only a few times. The V call is TRBV10-3, the J call TRBJ2-3, with a weak D call TRBD2 (5 bases). The germline gives CDR1 ENHRY, CDR2 SYGVKD. The CDR3 is made up of 15 amino acids. Trimming left V 3 bases short and J 0 bases short, with 10 bases between. CDR3 sequence (DNA): TGTGCCATCAGTGAAAAGCGAGGGAGCACAGATACGCAGTATTTT. Translated: CAISEKRGSTDTQYF.

The table lists this clonotype with a few counts. The chain combines TRBV20-1 with TRBJ1-2; D perhaps matches TRBD1 (6 bases). CDR1 is DFQATT and CDR2 is SNEGSKA in the germline V gene (reference sequence). CDR3 size: 13 residues. Trimming pared 6 bases from V and 1 base from J, leaving 12 bases between. In nucleotides, the CDR3 is TGCAGTGCCCCAGACAGGATTAACTATGGCTACACCTTC. Protein sequence: CSAPDRINYGYTF.

The V gene is TRBV7-2, the J gene TRBJ2-5, with D perhaps matching TRBD1 (5 bases). Germline CDR1 SGHTA, CDR2 FQGNSA. Between the trimmed V and J ends, which lost 5 bases and 2 bases, there was a span of 9 bases. The CDR3 sequence is 13 residues long. CDR3 sequence (DNA): TGTGCCAGCAGCCCTAGACAGCAAGAGACCCAGTACTTC. Amino acid sequence: CASSPRQQETQYF.